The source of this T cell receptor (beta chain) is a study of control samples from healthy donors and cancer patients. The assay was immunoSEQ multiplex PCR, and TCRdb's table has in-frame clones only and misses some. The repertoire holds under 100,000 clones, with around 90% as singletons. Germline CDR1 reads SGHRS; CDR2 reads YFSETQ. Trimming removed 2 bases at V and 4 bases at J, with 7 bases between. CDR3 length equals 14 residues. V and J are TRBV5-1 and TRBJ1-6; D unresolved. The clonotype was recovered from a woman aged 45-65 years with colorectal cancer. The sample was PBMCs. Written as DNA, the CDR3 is TGCGCCAGCAGCTTCGACTCATATAATTCACCCCTCCACTTT. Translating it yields CASSFDSYNSPLHF.